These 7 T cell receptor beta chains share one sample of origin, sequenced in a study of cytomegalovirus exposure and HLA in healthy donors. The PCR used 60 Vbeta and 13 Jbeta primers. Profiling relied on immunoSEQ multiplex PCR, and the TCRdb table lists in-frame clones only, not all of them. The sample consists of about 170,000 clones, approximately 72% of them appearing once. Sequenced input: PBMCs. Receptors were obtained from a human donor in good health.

The CDR3: CASSDPLAVLRETQYF. The CDR3 coding sequence is TGTGCCAGCAGTGACCCCCTAGCGGTCCTCAGGGAGACCCAGTACTTC. V usage is TRBV6-4 and J usage is TRBJ2-5; 7 positions agree with TRBD2. Per germline, CDR1 MRHNA and CDR2 SNTAGT. This CDR3 spans 16 amino acids. With 2 bases clipped from V and 5 bases from J, the junction kept 11 bases outside the gene matches.

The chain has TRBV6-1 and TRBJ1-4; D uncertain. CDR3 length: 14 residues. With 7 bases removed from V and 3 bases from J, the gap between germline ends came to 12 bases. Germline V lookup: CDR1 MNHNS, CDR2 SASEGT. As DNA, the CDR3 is TGTGCCAGCAAGGCGGAGACCTCTAATGAAAAACTGTTTTTT. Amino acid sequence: CASKAETSNEKLFF.

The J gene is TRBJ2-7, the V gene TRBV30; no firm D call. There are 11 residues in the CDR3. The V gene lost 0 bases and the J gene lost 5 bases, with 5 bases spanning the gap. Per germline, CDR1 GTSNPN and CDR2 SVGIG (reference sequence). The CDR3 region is CAWSVQDEQYF. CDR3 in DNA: TGTGCCTGGAGTGTACAAGACGAGCAGTACTTC.

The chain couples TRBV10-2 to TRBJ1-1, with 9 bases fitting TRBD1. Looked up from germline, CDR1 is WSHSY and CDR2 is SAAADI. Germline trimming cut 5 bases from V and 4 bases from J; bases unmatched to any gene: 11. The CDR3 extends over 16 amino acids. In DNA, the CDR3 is TGCGCCAGCAGTTCCGGGACAGGGTCGGGGGGCACTGAAGCTTTCTTT. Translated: CASSSGTGSGGTEAFF.

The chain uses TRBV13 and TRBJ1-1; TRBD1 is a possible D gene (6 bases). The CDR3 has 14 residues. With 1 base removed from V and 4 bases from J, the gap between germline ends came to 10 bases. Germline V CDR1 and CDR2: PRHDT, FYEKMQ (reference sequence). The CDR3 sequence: CASSLVGGGTEAFF. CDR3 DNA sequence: TGTGCCAGCAGCTTAGTAGGGGGGGGCACTGAAGCTTTCTTT.

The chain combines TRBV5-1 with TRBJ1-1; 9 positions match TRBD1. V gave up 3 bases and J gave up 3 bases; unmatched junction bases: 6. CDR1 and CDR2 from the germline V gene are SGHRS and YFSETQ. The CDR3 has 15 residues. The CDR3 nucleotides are TGCGCCAGCAGCTCGGCCGGGACAGGGCACACTGAAGCTTTCTTT. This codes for CASSSAGTGHTEAFF.

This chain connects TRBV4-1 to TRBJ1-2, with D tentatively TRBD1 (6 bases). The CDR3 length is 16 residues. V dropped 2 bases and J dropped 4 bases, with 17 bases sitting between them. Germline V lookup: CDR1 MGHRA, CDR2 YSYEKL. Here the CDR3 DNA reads TGCGCCAGCAGCCAACCCACGAGAGGGGGGGCCTATGGCTACACCTTC. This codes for CASSQPTRGGAYGYTF.